This T cell receptor (beta chain) was retrieved from a study of T-cell memory formation after mild COVID-19. Broader study findings: Contracting clones, day 15 to 85, had balanced CD4/CD8, and later expanders favored CD4+.

The CDR3 length is 11 residues. V shed 10 bases and J shed 1 base, with 7 bases lying between them. The germline CDR1 and CDR2 sequences are ENHRY and SYGVKD. Via MiXCR, TCRdb re-called the 5' RACE reads, giving one row per CDR3 protein. The sample holds more than 100,000 distinct CDR3 sequences, about 15% seen once. This clonotype was detected a few times. Its antigen is unidentified. The genes are TRBV10-3 and TRBJ1-1; TRBD1 might be the D (5 bases). The sequencing sample was made of PBMCs or a T cell subset sorted from them (not recorded which). The origin of this receptor is a man between 18 and 29 years old who had mild COVID-19 (a few samples of this study predate the infection). Cell type and time point are not known. The CDR3 loop reads CATRGNTEAFF. The CDR3 DNA reads TGTGCCACGAGGGGGAACACTGAAGCTTTCTTT.